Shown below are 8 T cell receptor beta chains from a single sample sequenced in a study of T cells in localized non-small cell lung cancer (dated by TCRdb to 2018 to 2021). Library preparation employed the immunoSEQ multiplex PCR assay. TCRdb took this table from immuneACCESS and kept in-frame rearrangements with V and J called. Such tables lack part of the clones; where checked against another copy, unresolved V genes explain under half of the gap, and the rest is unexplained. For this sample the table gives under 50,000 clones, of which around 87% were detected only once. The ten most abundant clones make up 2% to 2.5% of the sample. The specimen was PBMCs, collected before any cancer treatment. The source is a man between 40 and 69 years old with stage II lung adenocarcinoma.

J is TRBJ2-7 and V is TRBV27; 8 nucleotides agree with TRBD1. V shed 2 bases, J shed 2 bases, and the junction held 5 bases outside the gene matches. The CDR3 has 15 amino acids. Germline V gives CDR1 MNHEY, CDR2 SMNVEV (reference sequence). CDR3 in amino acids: CASSLTGTGPYEQYV. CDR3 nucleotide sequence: TGTGCCAGCAGTTTAACCGGGACAGGCCCCTACGAGCAGTACGTC.

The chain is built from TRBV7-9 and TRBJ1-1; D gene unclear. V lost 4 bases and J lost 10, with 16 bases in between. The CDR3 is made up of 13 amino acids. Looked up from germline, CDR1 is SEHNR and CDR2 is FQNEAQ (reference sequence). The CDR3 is CASSSLNLVAAFF. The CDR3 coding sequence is TGTGCCAGCAGCTCCTTAAACTTGGTGGCAGCTTTCTTT.

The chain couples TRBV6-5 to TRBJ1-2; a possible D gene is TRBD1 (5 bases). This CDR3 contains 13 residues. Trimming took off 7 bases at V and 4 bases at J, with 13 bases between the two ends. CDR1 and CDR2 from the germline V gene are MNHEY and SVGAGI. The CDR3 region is CASTDGTVYGYTF. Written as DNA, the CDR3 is TGTGCCAGCACTGACGGGACGGTCTATGGCTACACCTTC.

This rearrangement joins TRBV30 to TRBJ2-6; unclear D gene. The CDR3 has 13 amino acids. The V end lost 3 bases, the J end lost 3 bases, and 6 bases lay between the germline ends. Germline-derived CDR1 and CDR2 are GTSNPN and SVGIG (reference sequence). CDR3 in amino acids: CAWSRGGANVLTF. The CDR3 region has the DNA TGTGCCTGGAGCAGAGGTGGGGCCAACGTCCTGACTTTC.

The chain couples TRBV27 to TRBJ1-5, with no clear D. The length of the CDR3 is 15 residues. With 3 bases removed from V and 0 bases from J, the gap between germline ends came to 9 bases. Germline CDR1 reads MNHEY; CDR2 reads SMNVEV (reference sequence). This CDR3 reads CASSFSGFSNQPQHF. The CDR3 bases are TGTGCCAGCAGTTTCTCCGGTTTTAGCAATCAGCCCCAGCATTTT.

The CDR3 loop reads CASSLSEGINEKLFF. In DNA, the CDR3 is TGTGCCAGCAGTTTATCCGAGGGGATTAATGAAAAACTGTTTTTT. This chain connects TRBV28 to TRBJ1-4; D may be TRBD1 (5 bases). Trimming shortened V by 1 base and J by 4 bases, and 10 bases separated the two germline ends. This CDR3 comprises 15 residues. Germline values: CDR1 MDHEN, CDR2 SYDVKM.

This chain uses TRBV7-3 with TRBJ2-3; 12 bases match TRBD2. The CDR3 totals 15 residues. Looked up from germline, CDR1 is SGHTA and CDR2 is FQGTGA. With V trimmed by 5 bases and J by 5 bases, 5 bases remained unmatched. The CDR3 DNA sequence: TGTGCCAGCAGCCCTAGCGGGGGGGCAGGAGATACGCAGTATTTT. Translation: CASSPSGGAGDTQYF.

The CDR3 is CASRKAGQTIYEAFF. The DNA of the CDR3 is TGTGCCAGCAGAAAGGCGGGACAGACCATCTATGAAGCTTTCTTT. The V and J genes are TRBV6-5 and TRBJ1-1; 7 bases map to TRBD1. V lost 6 bases to trimming and J lost 7 bases; unmatched junction nucleotides: 14. Germline-derived CDR1 and CDR2 are MNHEY and SVGAGI. The CDR3 covers 15 residues.